The present T cell receptor beta chain was sequenced within a study of long-term antiretroviral therapy in people with HIV. The study's findings and limits: Absence of data on ART adherence, viral resistance or therapy changes was noted.

For each donor, at least one pre-ART and at least two post-ART PBMC samples were available. Version v3.0 of the immunoSEQ assay was performed at survey level. Only in-frame clones appear in the TCRdb table, and some are missing; sequencing was by immunoSEQ multiplex PCR. The sample has 25,000 to 35,000 clones; roughly 92% are singletons. With regard to this clone: Its antigen remains unidentified.

Trimming took off 0 bases at V and 0 bases at J, with 8 bases between the two ends. The CDR3 extends over 15 amino acids. Germline assignment: CDR1 SGHRS and CDR2 YFSETQ. The TCR originated in a woman aged 35 to 49 with HIV. The input for sequencing was unsorted PBMCs, taken roughly 6.3 years after starting antiretroviral therapy. J is TRBJ2-3 and V is TRBV5-1; D remains ambiguous. The DNA of the CDR3 is TGCGCCAGCAGCTTGGGGCAGCTTAGCACAGATACGCAGTATTTT. This gives the protein CASSLGQLSTDTQYF.